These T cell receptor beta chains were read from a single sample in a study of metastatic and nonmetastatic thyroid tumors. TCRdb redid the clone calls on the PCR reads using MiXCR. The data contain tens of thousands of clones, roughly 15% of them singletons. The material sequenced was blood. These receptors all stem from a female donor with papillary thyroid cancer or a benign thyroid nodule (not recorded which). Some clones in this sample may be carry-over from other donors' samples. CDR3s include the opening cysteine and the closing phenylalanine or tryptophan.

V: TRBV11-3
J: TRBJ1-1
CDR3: CASSLGELVTFF

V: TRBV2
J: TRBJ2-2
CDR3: CATSLAGGTNTGELFF

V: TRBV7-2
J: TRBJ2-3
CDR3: CASSSRPNTDTQYF

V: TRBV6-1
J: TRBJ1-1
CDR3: CAIAKWENTEPNF

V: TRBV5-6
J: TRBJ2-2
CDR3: CASSFNLAGGNTGELFF

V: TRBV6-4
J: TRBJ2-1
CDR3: CASSEPGQGRDEQFF

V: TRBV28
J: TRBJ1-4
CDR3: CASSSPAPGQAWKLFF

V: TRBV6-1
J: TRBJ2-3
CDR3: CASRWGGISTDTQYF

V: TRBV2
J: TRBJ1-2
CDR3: CASSQRVRGYTF

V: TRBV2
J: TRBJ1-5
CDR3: CASILGQGGIEPQHF

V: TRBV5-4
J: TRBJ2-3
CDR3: CASSPERTDTQYF

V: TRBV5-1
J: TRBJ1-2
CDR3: CASSEGTDRAYTF

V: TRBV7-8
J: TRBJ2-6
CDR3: CASSFDRGGGGANVLTF

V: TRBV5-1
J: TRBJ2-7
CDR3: CASRYDRGPSYEQYF

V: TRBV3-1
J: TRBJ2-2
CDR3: CASSPRGGTGELFF

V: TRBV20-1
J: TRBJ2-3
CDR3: CSASRRTDTQYF

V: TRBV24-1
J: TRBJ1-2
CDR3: CATSDPRQGDNYGYTF

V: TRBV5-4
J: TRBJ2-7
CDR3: CASSSGGTSPRGEQYF

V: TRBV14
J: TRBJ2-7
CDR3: CASSRDISYEQHF

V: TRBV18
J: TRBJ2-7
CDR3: CASSSGTQGIKYF

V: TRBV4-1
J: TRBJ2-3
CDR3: CASSQELAGGWWTDTQYF

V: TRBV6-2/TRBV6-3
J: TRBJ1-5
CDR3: CASSSGTGANQPQHF

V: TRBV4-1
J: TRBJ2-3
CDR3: CASSQDPTGSGDTQYF

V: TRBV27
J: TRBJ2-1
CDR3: CASKLSGTSGRNEQFF

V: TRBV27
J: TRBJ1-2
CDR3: CASSATGLNNYGYTF

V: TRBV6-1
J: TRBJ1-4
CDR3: CASSELGGKVFF

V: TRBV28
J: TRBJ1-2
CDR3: CASSGQDRYGYTF

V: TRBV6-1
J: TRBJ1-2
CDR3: CASSCDGGLYTF

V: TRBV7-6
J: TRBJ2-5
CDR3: CASAPGGRKNQYF

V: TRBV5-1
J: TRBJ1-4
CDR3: CASSPDRSNEKLFF

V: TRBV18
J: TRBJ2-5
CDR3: CASSWDRQETQYF

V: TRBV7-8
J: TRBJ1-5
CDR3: CASSLSVGNQPQHF